This T cell receptor (beta chain) was captured in a study of CD8 T cells in ankylosing spondylitis. Whole-study findings and limits: Earlier authors reported some of these motif variants in reactive arthritis synovial fluid and blood. Disease-linked clones were reportedly significantly enriched in matched ankylosing spondylitis synovial fluid. What appeared characteristic of ankylosing spondylitis blood was a TCR beta motif of about eight highly homologous variants.

Trimming pared 1 base from V and 6 bases from J, leaving 6 bases between. This CDR3 has 12 residues. Ten or more counts support this clonotype. Its antigen is unidentified. TCRdb ran MiXCR on the 5' RACE reads and lists one entry per CDR3 protein. Here the sample spans about 240,000 distinct CDR3 sequences, about 9.1% being singletons. What was sequenced was blood, either unsorted or a sorted T cell fraction (not recorded which). This chain links TRBV12-3 or TRBV12-4 with TRBJ1-2; D gene unclear. This clonotype was obtained from a male donor with ankylosing spondylitis or in good health (not recorded which). Here the CDR3 DNA reads TGTGCCAGCAGTTTAGAAAGTAATGGCTACACCTTC. Translating gives CASSLESNGYTF.